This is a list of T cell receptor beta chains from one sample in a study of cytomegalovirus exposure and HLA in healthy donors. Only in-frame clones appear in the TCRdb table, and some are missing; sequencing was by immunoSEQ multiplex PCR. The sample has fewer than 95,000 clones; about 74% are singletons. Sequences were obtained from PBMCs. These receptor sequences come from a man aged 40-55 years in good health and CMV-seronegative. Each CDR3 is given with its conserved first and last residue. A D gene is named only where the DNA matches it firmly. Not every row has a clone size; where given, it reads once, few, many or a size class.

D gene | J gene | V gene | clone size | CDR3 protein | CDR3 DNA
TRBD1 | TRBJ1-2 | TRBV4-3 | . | CASSQEIPGTGAGGYGYTF | TGCGCCAGCAGCCAAGAAATCCCCGGGACAGGGGCCGGGGGCTATGGCTACACCTTC
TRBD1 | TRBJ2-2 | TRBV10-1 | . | CASSEDRGRTGELFF | TGCGCCAGCAGTGAGGACAGGGGGCGCACCGGGGAGCTGTTTTTT
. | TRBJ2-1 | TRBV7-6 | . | CASSLFFTDYNEQFF | TGTGCCAGCAGCTTATTCTTCACAGACTACAATGAGCAGTTCTTC
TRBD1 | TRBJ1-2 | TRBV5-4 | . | CASSVGQNLYGYTF | TGTGCCAGCAGCGTGGGACAGAACCTCTATGGCTACACCTTC
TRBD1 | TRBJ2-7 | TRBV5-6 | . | CASSGGQGEYF | TGTGCCAGCAGCGGGGGACAGGGGGAGTACTTC
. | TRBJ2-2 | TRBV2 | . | CASSDLRRNTGELFF | TGTGCCAGCAGTGATCTCAGGCGAAACACCGGGGAGCTGTTTTTT
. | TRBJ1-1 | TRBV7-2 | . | CASSPLAGAPGAFF | TGTGCCAGCAGCCCACTGGCGGGAGCCCCTGGAGCTTTCTTT
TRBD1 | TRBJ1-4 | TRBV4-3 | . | CASSQEGTVFKLFF | TGCGCCAGCAGCCAAGAGGGGACAGTTTTTAAACTGTTTTTT
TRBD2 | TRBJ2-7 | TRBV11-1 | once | CASRKGLAGALYEQYF | TGTGCCAGCAGGAAGGGACTAGCGGGGGCCCTCTACGAGCAGTACTTC
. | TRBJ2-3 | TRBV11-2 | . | CASNPPGGDTQYF | TGTGCCAGCAACCCTCCGGGTGGGGATACGCAGTATTTT
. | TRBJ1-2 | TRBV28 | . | CASSLRGYGYTF | TGTGCCAGCAGTTTACGGGGGTATGGCTACACCTTC
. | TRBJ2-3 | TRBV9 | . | CASTREGVKDTQYF | TGTGCCAGCACCAGGGAGGGGGTTAAAGATACGCAGTATTTT
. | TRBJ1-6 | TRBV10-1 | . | CASSESMQGSPLHF | TGCGCCAGCAGTGAGTCGATGCAGGGTTCACCCCTCCACTTT
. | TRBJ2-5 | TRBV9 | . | CASSPPGGPETQYF | TGTGCCAGCAGCCCCCCAGGGGGGCCGGAGACCCAGTACTTC
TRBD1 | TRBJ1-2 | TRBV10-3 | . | CAISALGQGISYGYTF | TGTGCCATCAGTGCCCTAGGACAGGGAATTTCCTATGGCTACACCTTC
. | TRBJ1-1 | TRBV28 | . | CASSALQFGKGEAFF | TGTGCCAGCAGTGCCCTACAGTTCGGGAAGGGTGAAGCTTTCTTT
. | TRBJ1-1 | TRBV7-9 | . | CSSSPVNTEAFF | TGTTCCAGCAGCCCTGTGAACACTGAAGCTTTCTTT
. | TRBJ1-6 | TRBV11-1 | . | CASSEPGKPHSPLHF | TGTGCCAGCAGCGAACCGGGAAAGCCCCATTCACCCCTCCACTTT
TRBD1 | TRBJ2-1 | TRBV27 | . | CASSGGRGHRLYNEQFF | TGTGCCAGCTCAGGGGGCAGGGGTCATCGTCTCTACAATGAGCAGTTCTTC
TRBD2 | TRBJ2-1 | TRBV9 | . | CASSGSGGALYEQFF | TGTGCCAGCAGCGGTAGCGGGGGGGCCCTCTATGAGCAGTTCTTC
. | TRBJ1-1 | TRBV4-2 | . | CASSQDNKITEAFF | TGTGCCAGCAGCCAAGATAACAAGATCACTGAAGCTTTCTTT
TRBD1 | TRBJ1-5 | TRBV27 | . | CNGDRTFNQPQHF | TGTAACGGGGACAGAACGTTCAATCAGCCCCAGCATTTT
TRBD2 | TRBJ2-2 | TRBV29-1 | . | CSVARTSGGGTGELFF | TGCAGCGTTGCCCGGACTAGCGGGGGGGGCACCGGGGAGCTGTTTTTT
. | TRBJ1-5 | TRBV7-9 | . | CASSPSRVSQPQHF | TGTGCCAGCAGCCCATCCAGGGTTTCTCAGCCCCAGCATTTT
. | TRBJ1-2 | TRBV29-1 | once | CSVDRQDYGYTF | TGCAGCGTTGACCGCCAGGACTATGGCTACACCTTC
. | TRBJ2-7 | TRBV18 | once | CASSPVGAFQGPTYEQYF | TGTGCCAGCTCACCGGTTGGGGCCTTTCAGGGCCCGACCTACGAGCAGTACTTC
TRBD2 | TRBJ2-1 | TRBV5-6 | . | CASSFRGGYNEQFF | TGTGCCAGCAGCTTCCGCGGGGGTTACAATGAGCAGTTCTTC
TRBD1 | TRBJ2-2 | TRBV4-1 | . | CASRKQGVGGGELFF | TGCGCCAGCAGAAAACAGGGGGTGGGTGGTGGGGAGCTGTTTTTT
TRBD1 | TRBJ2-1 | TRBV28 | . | CASDRGNEQFF | TGTGCCAGCGACAGGGGCAATGAGCAGTTCTTC
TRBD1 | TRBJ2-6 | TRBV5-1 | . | CASSLAGTGGSGANVLTF | TGCGCCAGCAGCTTGGCGGGGACAGGGGGCTCTGGGGCCAACGTCCTGACTTTC
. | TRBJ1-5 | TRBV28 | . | CASSFQGGNQPQHF | TGTGCCAGCAGTTTTCAGGGTGGCAATCAGCCCCAGCATTTT
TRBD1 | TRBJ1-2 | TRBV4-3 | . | CASSQDLGTGRGYTF | TGCGCCAGCAGCCAAGATTTAGGGACAGGGCGCGGCTACACCTTC
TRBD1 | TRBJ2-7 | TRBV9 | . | CASSAYMDRGRNEQYF | TGTGCCAGCAGCGCCTACATGGACAGGGGGCGAAACGAGCAGTACTTC
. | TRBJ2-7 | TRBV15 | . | CATSTGGRQYEQYF | TGTGCCACCAGCACAGGAGGCAGGCAGTACGAGCAGTACTTC
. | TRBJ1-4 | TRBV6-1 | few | CASNPRVDEKLFF | TGTGCCAGCAACCCCCGGGTTGATGAAAAACTGTTTTTT
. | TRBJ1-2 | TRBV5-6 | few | CASSLARGGVYGYTF | TGTGCCAGCAGCTTGGCGAGGGGGGGTGTCTATGGCTACACCTTC
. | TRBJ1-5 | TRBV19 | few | CASLSGAASTSNQPQHF | TGTGCCAGTCTGTCAGGGGCCGCTTCGACTAGCAATCAGCCCCAGCATTTT
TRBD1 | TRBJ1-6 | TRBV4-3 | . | CASSDGTVYNSPPHF | TGCGCCAGCAGCGATGGGACAGTCTATAATTCACCCCCCCACTTT
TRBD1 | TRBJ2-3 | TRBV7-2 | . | CASSLVGGQADTQYF | TGTGCCAGCAGCTTAGTAGGGGGCCAAGCAGATACGCAGTATTTT
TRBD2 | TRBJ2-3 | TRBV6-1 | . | CASSVLATDTQYF | TGTGCCAGCAGTGTACTAGCGACTGATACGCAGTATTTT
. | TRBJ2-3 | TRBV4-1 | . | CASSSGGTDTQYF | TGCGCCAGCAGCTCGGGGGGCACAGATACGCAGTATTTT
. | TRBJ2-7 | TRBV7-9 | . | CASSPRSYEQYF | TGTGCCAGCAGCCCCCGCTCCTACGAGCAGTACTTC
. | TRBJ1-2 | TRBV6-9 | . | CAGRYRDPGDGYTF | TGTGCCGGCCGATACAGGGACCCAGGGGATGGCTACACCTTC
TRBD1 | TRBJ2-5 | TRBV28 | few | CASSLMAGGYAQYF | TGTGCCAGCAGTCTTATGGCAGGGGGCTATGCCCAGTACTTC
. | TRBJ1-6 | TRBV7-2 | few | CASSLEAGRVNSPLHF | TGTGCCAGCAGCTTAGAAGCGGGCAGGGTTAATTCACCCCTCCACTTT
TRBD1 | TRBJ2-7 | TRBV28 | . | CASSSYRTGLEQYF | TGTGCCAGCAGTTCCTACAGGACAGGGCTCGAGCAGTACTTC
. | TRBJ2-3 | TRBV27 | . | CASSLSWLASGTDTQYF | TGTGCCAGCAGTTTATCCTGGCTAGCGTCTGGCACAGATACGCAGTATTTT
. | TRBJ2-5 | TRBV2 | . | CASSEEARGVEQYF | TGTGCCAGCAGTGAAGAAGCCAGGGGAGTAGAGCAGTACTTC
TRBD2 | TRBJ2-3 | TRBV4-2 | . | CASSQDRGGSDTQYF | TGTGCCAGCAGCCAAGATCGCGGGGGTTCAGATACGCAGTATTTT
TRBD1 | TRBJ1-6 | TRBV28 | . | CASSLKGTGDSPLHF | TGTGCCAGCAGTTTAAAAGGGACAGGGGATTCACCCCTCCACTTT
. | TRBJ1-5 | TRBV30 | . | CACGTKDNSNQPQHF | TGTGCCTGCGGGACAAAGGATAATAGCAATCAGCCCCAGCATTTT
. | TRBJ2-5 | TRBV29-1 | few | CRKLIGIGAETQYF | TGCAGGAAATTAATCGGAATTGGGGCAGAGACCCAGTACTTC
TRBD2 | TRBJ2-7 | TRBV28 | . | CASSLGASGGSQYF | TGTGCCAGCAGTTTAGGGGCTAGCGGGGGCTCGCAGTACTTC
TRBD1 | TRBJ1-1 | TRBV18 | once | CASSPFMTGGTNTEAFF | TGTGCCAGCTCACCATTCATGACAGGGGGGACCAACACTGAAGCTTTCTTT
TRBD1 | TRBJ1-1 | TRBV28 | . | CASSTIGQGAAEAFF | TGTGCCAGCAGCACGATAGGACAGGGGGCTGCTGAAGCTTTCTTT